Listed below are T cell receptor beta chains from one sample, sequenced in a study of cytomegalovirus exposure and HLA in healthy donors. Assay used: immunoSEQ multiplex PCR; TCRdb lists only in-frame clones, some missing. This sample has 150,000 to 200,000 clones, with less than 85% found just once. Sequenced: PBMCs. The receptor source for this set is a man in his sixties in good health and CMV-seronegative. The CDR3 runs from the conserved cysteine through the conserved F or W.

V gene	J gene	CDR3 protein
TRBV28	TRBJ2-7	CASSISISDEQYF
TRBV7-8	TRBJ2-7	CASSPRTSPYEQYF
TRBV4-3	TRBJ2-5	CASSHLLAVQETQYF
TRBV10-3	TRBJ2-7	CAISASPREQYF
TRBV28	TRBJ1-5	CASSLNPGGNQPQHF
TRBV6-5	TRBJ2-6	CASSLLMNVLTF
TRBV29-1	TRBJ2-7	CSGDRGKGLEQYF
TRBV7-2	TRBJ1-1	CASSLVMGSTEAFF
TRBV4-3	TRBJ2-1	CASTLEVSGRAHNEQFF
TRBV25-1	TRBJ1-2	CASTAPWDRGSIGYGYTF
TRBV30	TRBJ2-4	CAWSNPPQLHIQYF
TRBV5-4	TRBJ2-7	CASSLGGDRGSYEQYF
TRBV4-3	TRBJ1-2	CASSQVSSGNRGYTF
TRBV6-1	TRBJ1-6	CASRWDRVNSPLHF
TRBV30	TRBJ2-1	CAWSARLAGDREQFF
TRBV4-1	TRBJ1-2	CASSQAGRHYGYTF
TRBV7-6	TRBJ2-3	CASSPHYKSTDTQYF
TRBV7-8	TRBJ1-5	CASSSPPGGRYSNQPQHF
TRBV28	TRBJ2-1	CASSHRTGKFF
TRBV30	TRBJ2-7	CACAKQGATYEQCF
TRBV7-6	TRBJ2-5	CASSGSGSTETQYF
TRBV7-9	TRBJ2-7	CASSPGVGLQQYF
TRBV21-1	-	CASSKGLAPSYEQYF
TRBV4-3	TRBJ2-6	CASSQSQGSGANVLTF
TRBV7-8	TRBJ2-3	CASSLSPGNTDTQYF
TRBV5-1	TRBJ2-3	CASSLGVAGVTDTQYF
TRBV19	TRBJ2-2	CASRSSSWGDTGELFF
TRBV5-1	TRBJ2-2	CASSLDRENTGELFF
TRBV30	TRBJ2-5	CAWRASSGGTQYF
TRBV29-1	TRBJ1-1	CSVGDRDTNTEAFF
TRBV27	TRBJ2-7	CASGKAGSYEQYF